The entry that follows covers one T cell receptor (beta chain) sequence. What it binds is unknown. This entry comes from a study of cytomegalovirus exposure and HLA in healthy donors. Looking at the study overall: There were around 100 million unique TCR beta sequences, drawn from approximately 180 million T cells, in an earlier analysis.

PCR primers comprised 60 Vbeta and 13 Jbeta primers. Profiled with immunoSEQ multiplex PCR; TCRdb holds only in-frame clones, not every one. Of 160,000 or so clones in the sample, more than 65% are singletons; the top ten hold roughly 0.5%. Findings of the study overall: 15,000 to 20,000 TCR beta sequences were associated with HLA alleles at 0.05 false discovery rate in a later analysis.

Germline loops: CDR1 SQVTM, CDR2 ANQGSEA. J gave up 3 bases and V 1 base, and 10 bases lay outside the gene matches. This CDR3 contains 16 residues. The specimen was PBMCs. The TCR sequence derives from a woman aged 45-59 years in good health and CMV-seronegative. V gene TRBV29-1 combines with J gene TRBJ2-5; TRBD1 matches 8 bases. The DNA for the CDR3 is TGCAGCGTTGAAGCGGTTGGCAGGGGGCCCAAAGAGACCCAGTACTTC. As protein: CSVEAVGRGPKETQYF. The entire variable domain, with the rest obtained from reference TRBV29-1 and TRBJ2-5, is as follows: SAVISQKPSRDICQRGTSLTIQCQVDSQVTMMFWYRQQPGQSLTLIATANQGSEATYESGFVIDKFPISRPNLTFSTLTVSNMSPEDSSIYLCSVEAVGRGPKETQYFGPGTRLLVL.